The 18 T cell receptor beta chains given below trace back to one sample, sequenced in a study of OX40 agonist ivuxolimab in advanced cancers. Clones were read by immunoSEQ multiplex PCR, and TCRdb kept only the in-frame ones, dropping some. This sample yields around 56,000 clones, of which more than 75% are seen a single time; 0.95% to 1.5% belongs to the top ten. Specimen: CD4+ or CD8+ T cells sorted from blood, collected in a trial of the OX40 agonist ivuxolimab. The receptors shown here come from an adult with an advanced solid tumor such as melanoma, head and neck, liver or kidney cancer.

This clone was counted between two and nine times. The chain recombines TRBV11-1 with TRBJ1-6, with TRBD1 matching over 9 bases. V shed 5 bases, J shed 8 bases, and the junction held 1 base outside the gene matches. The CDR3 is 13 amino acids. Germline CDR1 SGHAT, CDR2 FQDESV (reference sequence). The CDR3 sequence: CASSRQGDSPLHF. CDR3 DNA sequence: TGTGCCAGCAGCCGACAGGGGGATTCACCCCTCCACTTT. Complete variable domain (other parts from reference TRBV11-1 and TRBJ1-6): EAEVAQSPRYKITEKSQAVAFWCDPISGHATLYWYRQILGQGPELLVQFQDESVVDDSQLPKDRFSAERLKGVDSTLKIQPAELGDSAMYLCASSRQGDSPLHFGNGTRLTVT.

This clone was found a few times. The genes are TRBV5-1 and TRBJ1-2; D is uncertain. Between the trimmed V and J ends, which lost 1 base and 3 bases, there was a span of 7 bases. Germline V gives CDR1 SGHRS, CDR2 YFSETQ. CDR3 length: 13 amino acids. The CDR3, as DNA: TGCGCCAGCAGCTTGTCAGGAGACTATGGCTACACCTTC. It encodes CASSLSGDYGYTF.

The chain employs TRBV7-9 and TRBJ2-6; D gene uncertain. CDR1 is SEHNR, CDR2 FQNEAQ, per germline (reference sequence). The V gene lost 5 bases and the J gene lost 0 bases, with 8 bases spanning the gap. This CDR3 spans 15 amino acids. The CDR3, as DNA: TGTGCCAGCAGCGCCTCAGGCTCTGGGGCCAACGTCCTGACTTTC. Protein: CASSASGSGANVLTF.

In nucleotides, the CDR3 is TGTGCCAGTAGCCAGACAGAGGGACAGCGCGCTAACTATGGCTACACCTTC. Residues: CASSQTEGQRANYGYTF. This rearrangement joins TRBV19 to TRBJ1-2; TRBD1 matches at 7 bases. J gave up 0 bases and V 6 bases, and 13 bases lay outside the gene matches. Germline values: CDR1 LNHDA, CDR2 SQIVND (reference sequence). There are 17 residues in the CDR3. Drawing the rest from reference TRBV19 and TRBJ1-2, the complete variable domain is DGGITQSPKYLFRKEGQNVTLSCEQNLNHDAMYWYRQDPGQGLRLIYYSQIVNDFQKGDIAEGYSVSREKKESFPLTVTSAQKNPTAFYLCASSQTEGQRANYGYTFGSGTRLTVV.

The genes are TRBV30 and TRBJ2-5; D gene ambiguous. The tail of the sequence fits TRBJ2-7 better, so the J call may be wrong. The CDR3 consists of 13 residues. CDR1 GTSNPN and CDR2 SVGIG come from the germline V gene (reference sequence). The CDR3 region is CAWSAGEIYEQYF. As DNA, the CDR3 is TGTGCCTGGAGTGCCGGTGAAATCTACGAGCAGTACTTC.

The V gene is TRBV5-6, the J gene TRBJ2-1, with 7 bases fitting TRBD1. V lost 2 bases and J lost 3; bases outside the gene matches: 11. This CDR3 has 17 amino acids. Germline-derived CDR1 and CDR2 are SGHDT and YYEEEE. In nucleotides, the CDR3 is TGTGCCAGCAGCTTTTCCCTCGTTTGGACAGGCTACAATGAGCAGTTCTTC. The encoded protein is CASSFSLVWTGYNEQFF.

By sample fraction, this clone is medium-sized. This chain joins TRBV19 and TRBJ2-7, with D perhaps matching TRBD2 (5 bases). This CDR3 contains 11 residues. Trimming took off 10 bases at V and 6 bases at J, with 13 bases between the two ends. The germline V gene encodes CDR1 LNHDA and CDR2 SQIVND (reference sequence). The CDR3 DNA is TGTGCCACCGGGATTGGGAGCGAGCAGTACTTC. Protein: CATGIGSEQYF.

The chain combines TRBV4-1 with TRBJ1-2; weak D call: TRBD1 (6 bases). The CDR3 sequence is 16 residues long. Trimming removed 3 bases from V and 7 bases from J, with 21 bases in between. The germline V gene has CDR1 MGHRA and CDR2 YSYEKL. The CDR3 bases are TGCGCCAGCAGCCAGGCCCCGAGGGGGGGCGATGGTGGCTACACCTTC. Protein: CASSQAPRGGDGGYTF.

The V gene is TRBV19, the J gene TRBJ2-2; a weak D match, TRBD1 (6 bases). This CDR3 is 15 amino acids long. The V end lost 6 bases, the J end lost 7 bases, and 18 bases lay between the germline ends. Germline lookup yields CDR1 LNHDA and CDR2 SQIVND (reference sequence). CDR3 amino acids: CASSYRSQGNGELFF. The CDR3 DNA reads TGTGCCAGTAGCTATCGAAGTCAGGGGAACGGGGAGCTGTTTTTT.

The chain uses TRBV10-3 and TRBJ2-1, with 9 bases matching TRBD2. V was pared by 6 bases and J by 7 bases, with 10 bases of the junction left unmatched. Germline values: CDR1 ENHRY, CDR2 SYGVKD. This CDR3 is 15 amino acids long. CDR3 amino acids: CAIRSASGEGNEQFF. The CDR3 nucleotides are TGTGCCATCAGGTCCGCTAGCGGGGAAGGGAATGAGCAGTTCTTC.

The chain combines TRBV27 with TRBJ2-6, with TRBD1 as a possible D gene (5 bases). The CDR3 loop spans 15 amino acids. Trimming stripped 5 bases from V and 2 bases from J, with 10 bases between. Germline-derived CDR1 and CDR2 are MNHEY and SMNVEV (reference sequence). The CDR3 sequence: CASSVLGAGANVLTF. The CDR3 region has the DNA TGTGCCAGCAGTGTCCTAGGGGCTGGGGCCAACGTCCTGACTTTC.

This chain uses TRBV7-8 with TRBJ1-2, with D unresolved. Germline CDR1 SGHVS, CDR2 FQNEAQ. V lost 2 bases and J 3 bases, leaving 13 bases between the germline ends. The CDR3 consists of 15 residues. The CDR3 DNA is TGTGCCAGCAGCTTAATCAATGGAGTTGACTATGGCTACACCTTC. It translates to CASSLINGVDYGYTF.

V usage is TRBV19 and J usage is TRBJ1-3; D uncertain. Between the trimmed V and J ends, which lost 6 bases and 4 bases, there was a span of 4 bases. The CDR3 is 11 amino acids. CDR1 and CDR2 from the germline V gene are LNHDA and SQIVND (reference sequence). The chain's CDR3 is CASSAGNTIYF. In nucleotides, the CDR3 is TGTGCCAGTAGCGCCGGAAACACCATATATTTT. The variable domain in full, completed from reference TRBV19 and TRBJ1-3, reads DGGITQSPKYLFRKEGQNVTLSCEQNLNHDAMYWYRQDPGQGLRLIYYSQIVNDFQKGDIAEGYSVSREKKESFPLTVTSAQKNPTAFYLCASSAGNTIYFGEGSWLTVV.

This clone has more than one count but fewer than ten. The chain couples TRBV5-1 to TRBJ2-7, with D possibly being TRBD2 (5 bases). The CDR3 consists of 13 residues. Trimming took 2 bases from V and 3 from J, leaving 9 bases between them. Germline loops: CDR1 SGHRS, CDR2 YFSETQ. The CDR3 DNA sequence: TGCGCCAGCAGCTTATACCGGGGCTACGAGCAGTACTTC. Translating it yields CASSLYRGYEQYF.

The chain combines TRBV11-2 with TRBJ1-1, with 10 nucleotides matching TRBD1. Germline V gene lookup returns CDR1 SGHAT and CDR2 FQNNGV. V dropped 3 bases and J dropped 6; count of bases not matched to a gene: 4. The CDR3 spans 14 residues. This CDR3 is CASSLTGGNSEAFF. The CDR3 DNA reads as TGTGCCAGCAGCTTGACAGGGGGCAACTCTGAAGCTTTCTTT.

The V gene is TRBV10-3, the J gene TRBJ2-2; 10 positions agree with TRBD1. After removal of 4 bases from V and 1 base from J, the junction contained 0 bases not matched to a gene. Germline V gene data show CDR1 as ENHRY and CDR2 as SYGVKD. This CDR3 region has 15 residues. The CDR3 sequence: CAISGDRGNTGELFF. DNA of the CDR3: TGTGCCATCAGTGGGGACAGGGGGAACACCGGGGAGCTGTTTTTT.

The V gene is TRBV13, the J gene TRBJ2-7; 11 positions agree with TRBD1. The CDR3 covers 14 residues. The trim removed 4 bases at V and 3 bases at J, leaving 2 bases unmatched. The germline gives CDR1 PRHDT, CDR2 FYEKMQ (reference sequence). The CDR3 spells CASSWGTGGYEQYF. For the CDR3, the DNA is TGTGCCAGCAGCTGGGGGACAGGGGGCTACGAGCAGTACTTC.

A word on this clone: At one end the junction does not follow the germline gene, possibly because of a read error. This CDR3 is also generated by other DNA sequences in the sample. The CDR3 sequence: CASSYPTGNTGELFF. In DNA form, the CDR3 reads TGTGCCAGCAGTTACCCGACAGGGAACACCGGGGAACTGTTTTTT. The chain employs TRBV6-6 and TRBJ2-2; 7 bases align to TRBD1. The V gene's germline CDR1 is MNHNY and CDR2 SVGAGI (reference sequence). The length of the CDR3 is 15 residues.